These T cell receptor beta chains were read from a single sample in a study of identical twins. TCRdb processed the 5' RACE reads anew with MiXCR; each CDR3 protein has one entry. Found here are just under 650,000 distinct CDR3 sequences, 7.1% of them singletons; the top ten hold 1.6%. These data were also filed under a second study, of yellow fever vaccine responses in identical twins.

Sequencing was performed on PBMCs. The receptors shown here come from a woman aged 18 to 35 in good health. Both conserved end residues are part of each CDR3. D genes are given only for firm matches. Clone size is stated in some rows and not others, as once, few, many or a class when expanded.

v_gene	len	j_gene	d_gene	abundance	CDR3aa	CDR3nt
TRBV20-1	12	TRBJ2-7	-	few	CSAIRARGEQYF	TGCAGTGCCATCCGGGCGCGAGGCGAGCAGTACTTC
TRBV5-1	15	TRBJ2-7	TRBD2	few	CASSVGGLARYEQYF	TGCGCCAGCAGCGTAGGAGGACTAGCCCGCTACGAGCAGTACTTC
TRBV12-3/TRBV12-4	14	TRBJ1-1	TRBD1	many	CASSPPGGRTEAFF	TGTGCCAGCAGTCCCCCAGGGGGTAGAACTGAAGCTTTCTTT
TRBV29-1	13	TRBJ2-1	TRBD1	few	CSAAGGYGNEQFF	TGCAGCGCCGCAGGGGGATACGGCAATGAGCAGTTCTTC
TRBV24-1	12	TRBJ2-1	-	many	CAPQTHHNEQFF	TGTGCCCCACAGACACATCACAATGAGCAGTTCTTC
TRBV20-1	15	TRBJ1-5	-	many	CSARDRDTSNQPQHF	TGCAGTGCTAGAGATCGGGACACGAGCAATCAGCCCCAGCATTTT
TRBV7-9	15	TRBJ2-1	TRBD2	few	CASSTIAGVYNEQFF	TGTGCCAGCAGCACAATAGCGGGAGTCTACAATGAGCAGTTCTTC
TRBV20-1	13	TRBJ1-1	-	many	CSARELGESQAFF	TGCAGTGCTAGAGAATTGGGGGAGTCTCAAGCTTTCTTT
TRBV6-1	13	TRBJ1-2	TRBD1	few	CASSEGRTGGPTF	TGTGCCAGCAGTGAAGGGCGGACAGGGGGACCCACCTTC
TRBV5-1	15	TRBJ2-3	TRBD1	few	CASSLGTGSLDTQYF	TGCGCCAGCAGCCTCGGGACAGGGAGTTTAGATACGCAGTATTTT
TRBV6-1	15	TRBJ2-1	-	many	CASSLTSLLYNEQFF	TGTGCCAGCAGTCTCACTAGCCTTCTTTACAATGAGCAGTTCTTC
TRBV4-1	20	TRBJ2-1	TRBD2	-	CASSQGGGSGRAGSYNEQFF	TGCGCCAGCAGCCAAGGGGGTGGTAGCGGGAGGGCCGGGTCCTACAATGAGCAGTTCTTC
TRBV3-1	18	TRBJ2-7	TRBD2	few	CASSQDPLAGDVRYEQYF	TGTGCCAGCAGCCAAGACCCCCTAGCGGGAGATGTCCGCTACGAGCAGTACTTC
TRBV6-2/TRBV6-3	14	TRBJ2-5	TRBD2	few	CASSWASGGETQYF	TGTGCCAGCAGTTGGGCTAGCGGGGGAGAGACCCAGTACTTC
TRBV20-1	18	TRBJ2-5	TRBD2	-	CSAHRIGLAGGIQETQYF	TGCAGTGCTCACCGTATCGGACTAGCGGGAGGGATCCAAGAGACCCAGTACTTC
TRBV20-1	11	TRBJ1-1	-	many	CSDRSNTEAFF	TGCAGTGACCGTTCGAACACTGAAGCTTTCTTT
TRBV5-1	15	TRBJ2-2	-	many	CASSLARGDTGELFF	TGCGCCAGCAGCTTGGCCAGGGGAGACACCGGGGAGCTGTTTTTT
TRBV15	15	TRBJ2-3	-	-	CATSNNRVGTDTQYF	TGTGCCACCAGCAACAACAGGGTCGGCACAGATACGCAGTATTTT
TRBV12-5	14	TRBJ1-5	-	-	CASGYDRSNQPQHF	TGTGCTAGTGGTTACGACAGAAGTAATCAGCCCCAGCATTTT
TRBV20-1	14	TRBJ1-1	-	once	CSARMVLRGTEAFF	TGCAGTGCTAGGATGGTCCTACGGGGCACTGAAGCTTTCTTT
TRBV7-7	13	TRBJ2-5	-	-	CASSRGAGETQYF	TGTGCCAGCAGCCGCGGAGCGGGAGAGACCCAGTACTTC
TRBV7-2	15	TRBJ2-1	TRBD2	few	CASALAGVAYNEQFF	TGTGCCAGCGCCTTAGCGGGAGTCGCCTACAATGAGCAGTTCTTC
TRBV3-1	17	TRBJ1-3	-	many	CASSPEVKRGTGNTIYF	TGTGCCAGCAGCCCCGAGGTGAAGAGGGGGACTGGAAACACCATATATTTT
TRBV5-1	15	TRBJ1-1	-	many	CASSLVGELNTEAFF	TGCGCCAGCAGCTTGGTCGGGGAGCTGAACACTGAAGCTTTCTTT
TRBV20-1	15	TRBJ2-3	TRBD1	many	CSARGRGTSTDTQYF	TGCAGTGCTAGAGGCAGGGGGACCAGCACAGATACGCAGTATTTT
TRBV25-1	14	TRBJ1-1	TRBD1	-	CASSEGARKTEAFF	TGTGCCAGCAGCGAGGGGGCACGGAAGACTGAAGCTTTCTTT
TRBV20-1	15	TRBJ2-4	TRBD2	-	CSARSPGLATNIQYF	TGCAGTGCTAGATCACCTGGACTAGCCACAAACATTCAGTACTTC
TRBV28	13	TRBJ2-7	-	few	CASSEGGRDEQYF	TGTGCCAGCAGTGAGGGGGGGAGGGACGAGCAGTACTTC
TRBV27	15	TRBJ2-7	-	few	CASSSPQGSVYEQYF	TGTGCCAGCAGTTCCCCACAGGGTTCAGTCTACGAGCAGTACTTC
TRBV27	15	TRBJ2-1	TRBD2	-	CASSLWASGRPEQFF	TGTGCCAGCAGTTTATGGGCTAGCGGGAGACCTGAGCAGTTCTTC
TRBV25-1	17	TRBJ1-1	TRBD1	-	CASSDYPRGVLNTEAFF	TGTGCCAGCAGTGACTACCCCAGGGGGGTTTTGAACACTGAAGCTTTCTTT
TRBV6-1	16	TRBJ1-1	TRBD1	few	CASSPRQGSGDTEAFF	TGTGCCAGCAGTCCCAGACAGGGAAGTGGGGACACTGAAGCTTTCTTT
TRBV12-3/TRBV12-4	15	TRBJ2-7	TRBD2	-	CASSFRSGGEGEQYF	TGTGCCAGCAGTTTTCGGAGCGGGGGAGAAGGCGAGCAGTACTTC
TRBV28	15	TRBJ2-7	-	many	CASSLFLAPDNEQYF	TGTGCCAGCAGCTTATTTTTGGCACCTGATAACGAGCAGTACTTC
TRBV15	16	TRBJ1-5	-	many	CATSRDPPDMTYAQHF	TGTGCCACCAGCAGAGATCCGCCCGACATGACCTACGCCCAGCATTTT
TRBV4-1	18	TRBJ2-1	TRBD2	few	CASSQEFGRGSSYNEQFF	TGCGCCAGCAGCCAAGAGTTCGGGAGGGGAAGCTCCTACAATGAGCAGTTCTTC
TRBV28	12	TRBJ2-5	-	few	CASSFSTETQYF	TGTGCCAGCAGTTTTAGCACGGAGACCCAGTACTTC
TRBV5-4	14	TRBJ2-5	-	few	CASSLVDSQETQYF	TGTGCCAGCAGCTTGGTGGACTCCCAAGAGACCCAGTACTTC
TRBV6-1	15	TRBJ2-2	-	few	CASSTDKRVTGELFF	TGTGCCAGCAGTACGGACAAGAGAGTCACCGGGGAGCTGTTTTTT
TRBV20-1	15	TRBJ1-3	TRBD1	few	CSAKGRGQFGNTIYF	TGCAGTGCTAAGGGCAGGGGGCAGTTCGGAAACACCATATATTTT
TRBV7-8	15	TRBJ2-7	TRBD2	once	CASSPPRGGSYEQYF	TGTGCCAGCAGCCCACCCCGGGGGGGGTCCTACGAGCAGTACTTC
TRBV6-1	15	TRBJ1-1	TRBD1	many	CASRRRQGKNTEAFF	TGTGCCAGCAGGCGACGACAGGGGAAAAACACTGAAGCTTTCTTT
TRBV29-1	16	TRBJ2-7	TRBD2	-	CSVANRTGGYSYEQYF	TGCAGCGTTGCCAACCGAACGGGGGGTTACTCCTACGAGCAGTACTTC
TRBV27	16	TRBJ2-1	-	-	CASSPPGTASYNEQFF	TGTGCCAGCAGTCCCCCCGGGACCGCATCCTACAATGAGCAGTTCTTC
TRBV4-1	14	TRBJ2-7	-	many	CASSQGAGTYEQYF	TGCGCCAGCAGCCAAGGTGCAGGGACCTACGAGCAGTACTTC
TRBV7-8	16	TRBJ2-3	TRBD2	-	CASSPRLARTTDTQYF	TGTGCCAGCAGCCCCCGACTAGCCCGGACCACAGATACGCAGTATTTT
TRBV6-5	14	TRBJ1-2	-	many	CASSLTEANYGYTF	TGTGCCAGCAGTTTGACAGAAGCTAACTATGGCTACACCTTC
TRBV11-2	12	TRBJ1-2	-	-	CASSLDRGPRTF	TGTGCCAGCAGCTTAGATCGGGGTCCGCGGACCTTC
TRBV14	16	TRBJ2-1	-	-	CASSQLGTGSYNEQFF	TGTGCCAGCAGCCAACTCGGGACTGGCTCCTACAATGAGCAGTTCTTC
TRBV7-9	14	TRBJ1-1	-	many	CASSPRGGNTEAFF	TGTGCCAGCAGCCCCAGAGGCGGGAACACTGAAGCTTTCTTT
TRBV20-1	15	TRBJ2-5	TRBD2	few	CSVVSGGNRQETQYF	TGCAGTGTAGTTAGCGGGGGGAATAGACAAGAGACCCAGTACTTC
TRBV2	11	TRBJ2-1	-	-	CASRGSGEQFF	TGTGCCAGCAGGGGGTCGGGAGAGCAGTTCTTC
TRBV29-1	11	TRBJ2-7	-	many	CSASYVNEQYF	TGCAGCGCCTCCTATGTCAACGAGCAGTACTTC